This entry features one T cell receptor (beta chain) sequence. The sample originates from a study of cytomegalovirus exposure and HLA in healthy donors. Primers included in the PCR were 60 Vbeta and 13 Jbeta primers. Clones were sequenced by immunoSEQ multiplex PCR, and TCRdb holds only the in-frame ones, with some missing. The sample has about 150,000 clones, 60% to 80% seen once. The CDR3 sequence is 12 residues long. The ends were cut back, 5 bases at V and 3 bases at J, with 10 bases in the middle. Germline values: CDR1 SQVTM, CDR2 ANQGSEA. The V call is TRBV29-1, the J call TRBJ1-1; D is perhaps TRBD1 (6 bases). Material: PBMCs. This clonotype was obtained from a man in his fifties in good health and CMV-seropositive. CDR3 DNA sequence: TGCAGCGTTTCAGGGGCGGACACTGAAGCTTTCTTT. Translated, it gives CSVSGADTEAFF.